These T cell receptor beta chains were read from a single sample in a study of shared clonotypes between healthy human individuals. Assay: immunoSEQ multiplex PCR; the TCRdb copy retains only in-frame clones and omits some. The data show roughly 1 million clones, roughly 74% seen once. Sequenced input: memory CD4+ T cells from PBMCs. These receptors were taken from a man in his late teens or twenties in good health. Some clones in this sample may be carry-over from other donors' samples. Both conserved end residues are part of each CDR3. A D gene is named only where the DNA matches it firmly. The size entry is marked missing in some rows and otherwise reads once, few, many or a size class.

13 NA TRBJ2-5 TRBV7-2 NA TGTGCCAGCAGCTTGTACGGGGGAGAGACCCAGTACTTC CASSLYGGETQYF
14 once TRBJ1-1 TRBV5-6 NA TGTGCCAGCAGCTTGGGTAGCGCAAACACTGAAGCTTTCTTT CASSLGSANTEAFF
14 NA TRBJ2-7 TRBV6-5 NA TGTGCCAGCAGTCCCGGAGGGTATTCCTACGAGCAGTACTTC CASSPGGYSYEQYF
15 NA TRBJ2-2 TRBV5-6 NA TGTGCCAGCACAGCATTAACAGGGAACACCGGGGAGCTGTTTTTT CASTALTGNTGELFF
14 once TRBJ1-2 TRBV2 NA TGTGCCAGCAGATACGAGACTTTGCCCTATGGCTACACCTTC CASRYETLPYGYTF
14 NA TRBJ2-2 TRBV5-6 TRBD1 TGTGCCAGCAGCTCGGGGACAGGCACCGGGGAGCTGTTTTTT CASSSGTGTGELFF
16 NA TRBJ2-2 TRBV5-4 TRBD2 TGTGCCAGCAGCTTGACGTTAGGGACTAGCTCCGGGGAGCTGTTTTTT CASSLTLGTSSGELFF
13 NA TRBJ1-5 TRBV19 TRBD1 TGTGCCAGTACCCAGGGGGGGGGTCAGCCCCAGCATTTT CASTQGGGQPQHF
15 NA TRBJ2-5 TRBV5-1 TRBD1 TGCGCCAGCAGCTTGCGCGGGACAGGGCAAGAGACCCAGTACTTC CASSLRGTGQETQYF
19 NA TRBJ2-7 TRBV28 TRBD2 TGTGCCAGCAGTTCCCTAACTAGCGGGAGGGTTGAGAGCTCCTACGAGCAGTACTTC CASSSLTSGRVESSYEQYF
19 NA TRBJ2-5 TRBV11-2 TRBD2 TGTGCCAGCAGCTCGAGCGGACTAGCGGGAGGGAGACCCCAAGAGACCCAGTACTTC CASSSSGLAGGRPQETQYF
14 NA TRBJ1-1 TRBV2 NA TGTGCCAGCAGTGGGGTAAACAGGAACACTGAAGCTTTCTTT CASSGVNRNTEAFF
12 NA TRBJ1-2 TRBV2 NA TGTGCCAGCGGCAGCGATCTTTATGGCTACACCTTC CASGSDLYGYTF
15 NA TRBJ2-3 TRBV9 NA TGTGCCAGCAGCGCAAGGGGGGACACCACAGATACGCAGTATTTT CASSARGDTTDTQYF
13 NA TRBJ1-4 TRBV28 NA TGTGCCAGCAGAGGAGGGGGGAATGAAAAACTGTTTTTT CASRGGGNEKLFF
16 NA TRBJ1-1 TRBV7-8 NA TGTGCCAGCAGCCCTGGAGGCGGGGCCAGGGCCACTGAAGCTTTCTTT CASSPGGGARATEAFF
17 NA TRBJ2-3 TRBV13 TRBD2 TGTGCCAGCAGCTTGGGCTTAGGGGCTAGCGGGATGGATACGCAGTATTTT CASSLGLGASGMDTQYF
16 many TRBJ2-7 TRBV7-2 TRBD1 TGTGCCAGCAGCTTAGCGCTAAGCAGGGGGCTCCACGAGCAGTACTTC CASSLALSRGLHEQYF
14 NA TRBJ2-7 TRBV28 NA TGTGCCAGCAGTTTAGCGGAGCCACCCTACGAGCAGTACTTC CASSLAEPPYEQYF
16 NA TRBJ2-2 TRBV4-3 NA TGCGCCAGCAGCCACCCAAATAGCAGGAACACCGGGGAGCTGTTTTTT CASSHPNSRNTGELFF
13 NA TRBJ1-5 TRBV5-1 NA TGCGCCAGCAGCTTGGGGCAAAATCAGCCCCAGCATTTT CASSLGQNQPQHF
14 few TRBJ1-1 TRBV5-4 TRBD1 TGTGCCAGCAGCCGGAGGGACAGGGGCACTGAAGCTTTCTTT CASSRRDRGTEAFF
15 few TRBJ1-1 TRBV5-4 NA TGTGCCAGCAGCTGGAATAAAGGAACAGGGACTGAAGCTTTCTTT CASSWNKGTGTEAFF
12 NA TRBJ2-5 TRBV2 NA TGTGCCAGCAAGGGTCCCGGAGAGACCCAGTACTTC CASKGPGETQYF
14 NA TRBJ2-1 TRBV7-8 NA TGTGCCAGCAGCCCCCGTCGTAGCTACAATGAGCAGTTCTTC CASSPRRSYNEQFF
15 NA TRBJ2-7 TRBV21-1 NA TGTGCCAGCAGCATGGTATACAGGGGGCCCCACGAGCAGTACTTC CASSMVYRGPHEQYF
19 many TRBJ1-3 TRBV28 NA TGTGCCAGCAGTTTAGGGGTGGGCCGAGGGGGACCTTCTGGAAACACCATATATTTT CASSLGVGRGGPSGNTIYF
16 NA TRBJ2-1 TRBV5-1 NA TGCGCCAGCAGCTTTTGGGGAGCCAGCTCCTACAATGAGCAGTTCTTC CASSFWGASSYNEQFF
13 once TRBJ1-1 TRBV15 NA TGTGCCACCAGCAGAGTGGCGGGCACTGAAGCTTTCTTT CATSRVAGTEAFF
15 NA TRBJ2-7 TRBV7-2 TRBD2 TGTGCCAGCAGCTTAGCGCTAGCGGGAGTTAACGAGCAGTACTTC CASSLALAGVNEQYF
12 NA TRBJ2-7 TRBV2 TRBD1 TGTGCCAGCAGTCGGACAGGGGGCGAGCAGTACTTC CASSRTGGEQYF
16 NA TRBJ2-3 TRBV7-3 NA TGTGCCAGCAGCCCCCCCTCGGGCCCTGAGGCAGATACGCAGTATTTT CASSPPSGPEADTQYF
16 once TRBJ1-1 TRBV6-5 TRBD1 TGTGCCAGCAGTTACCGGGGACAGCCAGGAAACACTGAAGCTTTCTTT CASSYRGQPGNTEAFF
14 once TRBJ2-2 TRBV7-7 NA TGTGCCAGCAGCCCCCTAAGAAACACCGGGGAGCTGTTTTTT CASSPLRNTGELFF
14 NA TRBJ1-4 TRBV28 NA TGTGCCAGCAGTTTCGGGGGGCTCGGTGAAAAACTGTTTTTT CASSFGGLGEKLFF
14 many TRBJ2-7 TRBV7-9 TRBD2 TGTGCCAGCAGCTCCGGGACTAGCGCCTACGAGCAGTACTTC CASSSGTSAYEQYF
17 NA TRBJ2-1 TRBV10-3 TRBD1 TGTGCCATCAGTGAGTCTCCCCGTCCAGGGGGCCAGTTTGAGCAGTTCTTC CAISESPRPGGQFEQFF
14 NA TRBJ2-5 TRBV7-9 TRBD2 TGTGCCTACACGGGGGAGGGCCGGGGAGAGACCCAGTACTTC CAYTGEGRGETQYF
15 NA TRBJ2-4 TRBV5-1 TRBD1 TGCGCCAGCAGCGGGCAGGGACAGGGAAGAAACATTCAGTACTTC CASSGQGQGRNIQYF
13 NA TRBJ2-3 TRBV29-1 NA TGCAGCGTTTTCAGGGGCACCACAGATACGCAGTATTTT CSVFRGTTDTQYF
14 NA TRBJ2-2 TRBV6-1 NA TGTGCCACCCCCCGGGGGGCCGGCACCGGGGAGCTGTTTTTT CATPRGAGTGELFF
14 NA TRBJ2-2 TRBV11-2 NA TGTGCCAGCAGCCAACAGATGAACACCGGGGAGCTGTTTTTT CASSQQMNTGELFF